This T cell receptor (beta chain) was recorded in a study of T cells in narcolepsy. Study-level results: Autoreactive HCRT-specific and TRIB2-specific clonotypes were marked in same-patient CSF-versus-blood CD4+ comparisons.

This clone has more than one count but fewer than ten. The antigen remains unidentified. Assay used: immunoSEQ multiplex PCR; TCRdb lists only in-frame clones, some missing. This sample has 34,000 or so clones, with 79% found just once. The CDR3 totals 13 residues. Germline V CDR1 and CDR2: SGHDT, YYEEEE. The V gene lost 2 bases and the J gene lost 6 bases, with 12 bases spanning the gap. This receptor was obtained from a human donor in good health. The gene calls are TRBV5-6 and TRBJ2-7, with no clear D. The sequencing sample was made of memory (CD45RA-) CD4+ T cells from blood. The CDR3 bases are TGTGCCAGCAGCTTTGTTGGTGCTAGCGAGCAGTACTTC. Residues: CASSFVGASEQYF.